This T cell receptor (beta chain) was identified in a study of blood T cell repertoires in COVID-19. The CDR3 is made up of 14 amino acids. With 6 bases removed from V and 0 bases from J, the gap between germline ends came to 12 bases. The germline V gene has CDR1 MNHEY and CDR2 SVGAGI. Under the authors' procedure: Using reference gene primer amplification, nucleated cell counts were estimated. Only in-frame clones appear in the TCRdb table, and some are missing; sequencing was by immunoSEQ multiplex PCR. V, J and clone size derive from that table, while D and trimming were established from the DNA sequence. This table has 300,000 or so clones, 80% to 95% appearing once. One Seattle source followed patients from active infection through their disease course.

This clonotype originated in a woman aged 25 to 45 with COVID-19, enrolled during active disease. Sequencing input: peripheral blood. This rearrangement joins TRBV6-5 to TRBJ2-7, with a tentative D call TRBD1 (5 bases). DNA for the CDR3: TGTGCCAGCAGCCTCAGGGAAAGCTCCTACGAGCAGTACTTC. It codes for CASSLRESSYEQYF.